Listed below are T cell receptor beta chains from one sample, sequenced in a study of blood T cell repertoires in COVID-19. Produced via immunoSEQ multiplex PCR; TCRdb's table is partial and in-frame only. The sample shows roughly 200,000 clones, around four fifths of them seen only once. Sequenced sample: peripheral blood. Every receptor here comes from a man in his 70s with active or convalescent COVID-19. Both conserved end residues are part of each CDR3.

TRBV19 | CASSTRAALQHF
TRBV7-6 | CASSKDRGDHQPQHF
TRBV5-1 | CASSKGQGDNEQFF
TRBV13 | CASSLGYTEAFF
TRBV5-6 | CASIRTAQGNTEAFF
TRBV6-5 | CACSRGGTGNTIYF
TRBV10-3 | CAISFRDGYTF
TRBV6-1 | CASSDPGLGAYNEQFF
TRBV11-3 | CASSSGLAFYNEQFF
TRBV6-1 | CASSEAWTGLGYGYTF
TRBV5-1 | CASSSQGEGYTF
TRBV13 | CASRYLTGYSGNTIYF
TRBV6-5 | CASSYDGSTDTQYF
TRBV7-7 | CASSPGGAGTQYF
TRBV10-1 | CASSRGGVDSPLHF
TRBV6-5 | CASEGETGDEQYF
TRBV4-2 | CASSQGQGMNTEAFF
TRBV11-2 | CASSSERQGSGFF
TRBV29-1 | CSVEGEASGVSETQYF
TRBV5-1 | CASSIPSSGSYNEQFF
TRBV19 | CASSTGLTGAGNTIYF
TRBV6-5 | CASENSLLNEQFF
TRBV19 | CASSEQGTYNSPLHF
TRBV11-2 | CASSLVREGYGYTF
TRBV2 | CASSRELVTDTQYF
TRBV7-2 | CASSFKTGVGGYTF